A selection of T cell receptor beta chains follows, all from one sample in a study of PD-1 blockade in classical Hodgkin lymphoma. Repertoires were generated with immunoSEQ multiplex PCR, while TCRdb's copy carries only in-frame clones and drops some. The sample records more than 90,000 clones, more than 80% being singletons. The sample consisted of peripheral blood mononuclear cells (PBMCs), taken before the second cycle of nivolumab. Receptors were obtained from a human donor with classical Hodgkin lymphoma. The conserved cysteine and the conserved F or W are not part of the CDR3 here. A D gene is named only where the DNA matches it firmly.

d_gene	v_gene	CDR3aa
-	TRBV5-6	ASSLGKGARGNQPQH
TRBD2	TRBV19	ASSIPHETSPDEQF
TRBD2	TRBV7-8	ASSLSAGGGGGSTQY
-	TRBV7-6	ASSLGAETQY
TRBD1	TRBV28	ASSFGTGGLGYT
TRBD2	TRBV28	ASSFPRGLAGLKDTQY
TRBD1	TRBV7-2	ASSGQVNAGGYT
TRBD2	TRBV7-9	ASSPRLADYNEQF
-	TRBV10-3	AISDGGGWTEAF
-	TRBV28	ASIKGGGEYEQY
-	TRBV19	ASSIGGTLDGPQH
-	TRBV19	ASSIGGMGTEAF
TRBD1	TRBV27	ASSFDRGTTITQY
-	TRBV27	ASSLLSSADTQY
TRBD1	TRBV5-4	ASSWGQGSYEQY